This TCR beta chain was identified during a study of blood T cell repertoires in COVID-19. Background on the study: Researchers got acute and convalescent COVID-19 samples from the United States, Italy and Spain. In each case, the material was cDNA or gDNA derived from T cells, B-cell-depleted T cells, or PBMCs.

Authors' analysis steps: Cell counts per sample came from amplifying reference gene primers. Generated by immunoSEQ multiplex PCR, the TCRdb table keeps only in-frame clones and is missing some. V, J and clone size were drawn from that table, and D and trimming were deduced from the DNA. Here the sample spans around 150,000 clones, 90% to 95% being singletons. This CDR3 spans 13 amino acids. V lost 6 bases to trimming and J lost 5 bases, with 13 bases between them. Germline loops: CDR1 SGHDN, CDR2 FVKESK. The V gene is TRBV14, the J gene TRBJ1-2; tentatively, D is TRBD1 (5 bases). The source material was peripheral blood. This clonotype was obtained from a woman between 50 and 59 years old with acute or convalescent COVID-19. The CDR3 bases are TGTGCCAGCAGTCGCAGGGTGTTGTATGGCTACACCTTC. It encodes CASSRRVLYGYTF.